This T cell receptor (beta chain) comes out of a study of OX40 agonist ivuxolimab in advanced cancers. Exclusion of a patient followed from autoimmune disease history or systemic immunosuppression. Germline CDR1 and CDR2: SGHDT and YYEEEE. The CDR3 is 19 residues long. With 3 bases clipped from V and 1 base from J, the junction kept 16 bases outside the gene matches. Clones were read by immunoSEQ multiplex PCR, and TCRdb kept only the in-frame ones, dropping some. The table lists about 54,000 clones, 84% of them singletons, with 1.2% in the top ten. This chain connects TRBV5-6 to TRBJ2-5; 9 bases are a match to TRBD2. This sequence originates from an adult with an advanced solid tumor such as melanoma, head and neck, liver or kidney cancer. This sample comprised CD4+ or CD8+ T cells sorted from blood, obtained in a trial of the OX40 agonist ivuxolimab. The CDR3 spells CASSSLFRREGRSQETQYF. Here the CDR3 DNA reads TGTGCCAGCAGCTCCCTATTTCGGCGGGAGGGCCGATCCCAAGAGACCCAGTACTTC.